The next 26 T cell receptor beta chains were all read from a single sample in a study of T cell repertoires in cytomegalovirus infection (dated by TCRdb to between 2018 and 2021). TCRdb lists the instrument as Illumina HiSeq 1500. TCRdb passed the public sequencing reads through fastp at Q25 and MiXCR, retaining productive beta sequences. Here each entry gathers all rows of one CDR3 protein and keeps the most common genes and DNA. The sample contains around 300,000 distinct CDR3 sequences, more than 8% of them found a single time. Of the sample, about 3.9% falls within the top ten clones. Sequenced: PBMCs. These receptors were taken from a human donor in good health (CMV status not recorded). Some clones in this sample may be carry-over from other donors' samples.

The chain joins TRBV20-1 to TRBJ2-3; 7 nucleotides agree with TRBD2. The CDR3 is 17 amino acids. The germline CDR1 and CDR2 sequences are DFQATT and SNEGSKA (reference sequence). V shed 6 bases, J shed 2 bases, and the junction held 17 bases outside the gene matches. CDR3 in DNA: TGCAGTGCCTTTGGAAGGGGCGGGAGAGTCCACACAGATACGCAGTATTTT. Translating gives CSAFGRGGRVHTDTQYF.

This clonotype was detected a few times. This chain uses TRBV12-3 or TRBV12-4 with TRBJ1-2; a weak D match, TRBD1 (5 bases). CDR3 size: 12 residues. Trimming left V 6 bases short and J 11 bases short, with 16 bases between. The CDR3 nucleotides are TGTGCCAGCAGCCTCGGGGGTCTTCTTTACACCTTC. Translated: CASSLGGLLYTF.

This clonotype has a count of ten or more. The chain is built from TRBV7-2 and TRBJ2-7; 9 bases are shared with TRBD1. This CDR3 is 15 amino acids long. Germline CDR1 is SGHTA and CDR2 is FQGNSA. V shed 5 bases and J 6 bases; nucleotides not matched to a gene: 11. CDR3 loop: CASSEINRGQAEQYF. DNA of the CDR3: TGTGCCAGCAGCGAAATTAACAGGGGGCAGGCCGAGCAGTACTTC.

This clonotype was observed a few times. The chain combines TRBV7-2 with TRBJ2-2; TRBD2 matches at 9 bases. Germline assignment: CDR1 SGHTA and CDR2 FQGNSA. CDR3 length equals 17 residues. With V trimmed by 1 base and J by 5 bases, 8 bases remained unmatched. CDR3 region: CASSLDLAGGKTGELFF. DNA for the CDR3: TGTGCCAGCAGCTTAGACTTGGCGGGAGGGAAGACCGGGGAGCTGTTTTTT.

This clonotype was counted only a few times. The V call is TRBV7-2, the J call TRBJ1-6; tentative D call: TRBD1 (5 bases). Germline values: CDR1 SGHTA, CDR2 FQGNSA. The CDR3 runs to 14 residues. Trimming pared 1 base from V and 9 bases from J, leaving 10 bases between. The CDR3 DNA sequence: TGTGCCAGCAGCTTAGAGGGTGGGGGTTCACCCCTCCACTTT. Encoded protein: CASSLEGGGSPLHF. The variable domain in full, with the rest retrieved from reference TRBV7-2 and TRBJ1-6, is GAGVSQSPSNKVTEKGKDVELRCDPISGHTALYWYRQSLGQGLEFLIYFQGNSAPDKSGLPSDRFSAERTGGSVSTLTIQRTQQEDSAVYLCASSLEGGGSPLHFGNGTRLTVT.

The chain has TRBV6-6 and TRBJ2-1; 7 nucleotides line up with TRBD2. J lost 10 bases, V lost 7 bases, and 7 bases had no gene match. CDR1 MNHNY and CDR2 SVGAGI come from the germline V gene (reference sequence). The CDR3 loop spans 12 amino acids. In nucleotides, the CDR3 is TGTGCCAGCATTAAGGCGGGGGTGGAGCAGTTCTTC. Its protein is CASIKAGVEQFF.

The J gene is TRBJ1-1, the V gene TRBV12-5; D gene unclear. The CDR3 has 12 residues. Germline V lookup: CDR1 LGHNT, CDR2 FRNRAP. The V and J ends lost 1 base and 6 bases respectively, with 6 bases between them. In DNA, the CDR3 is TGTGCTAGTGGTTTGGATGGTCCTGAAGCTTTCTTT. Translating gives CASGLDGPEAFF.

The J gene is TRBJ2-2, the V gene TRBV12-3 or TRBV12-4; 8 bases are a match to TRBD2. J gave up 4 bases and V 8 bases, and 9 bases lay outside the gene matches. The CDR3 spans 15 residues. CDR3 nucleotide sequence: TGTGCCAGCTGGTCTCGGGGGGGCTCCACCGGGGAGCTGTTTTTT. This gives the protein CASWSRGGSTGELFF.

The gene calls are TRBV2 and TRBJ2-5; D call uncertain. V lost 1 base to trimming and J lost 5 bases, with 11 bases between them. CDR3 size: 14 residues. From germline, CDR1 is SNHLY and CDR2 FYNNEI. Written as DNA, the CDR3 is TGTGCCAGCAGTGAAGAAGCCAGATTGGAGACCCAGTACTTC. Its translation is CASSEEARLETQYF.

Details on this clonotype: The conserved closing phenylalanine or tryptophan is absent in this CDR3, likely reflecting a read error. This sequence joins TRBV28 and TRBJ2-3; 7 bases match TRBD1. After removal of 8 bases from V and 1 base from J, the junction contained 6 bases not matched to a gene. The germline V gene has CDR1 MDHEN and CDR2 SYDVKM. This CDR3 comprises 14 residues. The CDR3 region has the DNA TGTGCCAGCCGGGTAGGGGGCGGCACAGATACGCAGTATTTA. Translation gives CASRVGGGTDTQYL.

This clonotype was detected a few times. CDR3 loop: CASSPPIAGAGEQYF. The CDR3, as DNA: TGTGCCAGCAGTCCGCCTATAGCGGGGGCAGGGGAGCAGTACTTC. The chain recombines TRBV28 with TRBJ2-7; 9 bases are shared with TRBD2. CDR3 size: 15 residues. V lost 5 bases to trimming and J lost 7 bases; unmatched junction nucleotides: 12. In germline, CDR1 is MDHEN, CDR2 SYDVKM.

This clonotype was recorded a few times. The V and J genes are TRBV20-1 and TRBJ1-4, with a weak D call TRBD1 (5 bases). Germline V gives CDR1 DFQATT, CDR2 SNEGSKA (reference sequence). The ends were cut back, 4 bases at V and 2 bases at J, with 8 bases in the middle. CDR3 length equals 13 residues. This CDR3 is CSATRVTNEKLFF. DNA of the CDR3: TGCAGTGCTACCAGGGTCACTAATGAAAAACTGTTTTTT.

The sample holds many counts of this clonotype. This chain links TRBV25-1 with TRBJ2-2, with no clear D. CDR1 and CDR2 (germline): MGHDK, SYGVNS. V was trimmed by 2 bases and J by 6 bases, leaving 10 bases between them. The length of the CDR3 is 14 residues. As DNA, the CDR3 is TGTGCCAGCAGTGAAAAAATAAGGGCCGGGGAGCTGTTTTTT. Protein product: CASSEKIRAGELFF.

As concerns this clonotype: Germline and junction disagree at one end, which may indicate a read error. The chain joins TRBV11-2 to TRBJ2-5; 7 positions match TRBD1. The CDR3 spans 14 residues. Per germline, CDR1 SGHAT and CDR2 FQNNGV. CDR3: CASSYRSRDSLWNF. The CDR3 DNA follows: TGTGCCAGCAGCTACCGCAGTCGGGACAGCCTGTGGAACTTC.

This chain joins TRBV2 and TRBJ1-6; TRBD1 matches at 9 bases. Germline V gene data show CDR1 as SNHLY and CDR2 as FYNNEI. The CDR3 runs to 15 residues. The V segment lost 2 bases and the J segment 6 bases; nucleotides outside the gene matches: 2. As DNA, the CDR3 is TGTGCCAGCAGTGAATGGGACAGGGCTAATTCACCCCTCCACTTT. Translated, it gives CASSEWDRANSPLHF.

This clonotype was observed a handful of times. The chain recombines TRBV20-1 with TRBJ2-2; 9 bases are shared with TRBD2. With V trimmed by 0 bases and J by 2 bases, 13 bases remained unmatched. There are 19 residues in the CDR3. Germline-derived CDR1 and CDR2 are DFQATT and SNEGSKA (reference sequence). The DNA of the CDR3 is TGCAGTGCTAGAGATCTAGCGGGGAGGGCCATTCGAAACACCGGGGAGCTGTTTTTT. It yields the protein CSARDLAGRAIRNTGELFF.

About this clonotype: This may be a read error, as it is one base from a much larger clone. V gene TRBV12-3 or TRBV12-4 combines with J gene TRBJ1-1; D is possibly TRBD1 (5 bases). V gave up 3 bases and J gave up 11 bases, with 16 bases separating them. The CDR3 has 13 residues. CDR3 DNA sequence: TGTGCCAGCAGTTTTGGTGGCAGGGCGGGGGCTTTCTTT. It translates to CASSFGGRAGAFF.

This sequence joins TRBV7-6 and TRBJ1-2, with no clear D. Trimming removed 1 base at V and 5 bases at J, with 8 bases between. CDR1 is SGHVS and CDR2 is FNYEAQ in the germline V gene. This CDR3 is 13 amino acids long. This CDR3 reads CASSLGRQYGYTF. The CDR3 DNA follows: TGTGCCAGCAGCTTAGGCAGGCAGTATGGCTACACCTTC.

In this sample, this clonotype turned up many times. This sequence joins TRBV12-3 or TRBV12-4 and TRBJ1-5; 8 nucleotides align to TRBD1. The CDR3 covers 17 residues. After removal of 2 bases from V and 6 bases from J, the junction contained 12 bases not matched to a gene. CDR3 region: CASSLNTVYRGAQPQHF. CDR3 nucleotides: TGTGCCAGCAGTTTAAATACGGTCTACAGGGGGGCTCAGCCCCAGCATTTT.

This clonotype was detected ten times or more. The chain combines TRBV7-2 with TRBJ2-5; 12 nucleotides match TRBD2. Germline values: CDR1 SGHTA, CDR2 FQGNSA. This CDR3 spans 19 amino acids. V was pared by 0 bases and J by 0 bases, with 8 bases of the junction left unmatched. CDR3 bases: TGTGCCAGCAGCTTAGCCATGGGGAGACTAGCGGGGGACCAAGAGACCCAGTACTTC. Its protein is CASSLAMGRLAGDQETQYF. Full variable domain (rest looked up from reference TRBV7-2 and TRBJ2-5): GAGVSQSPSNKVTEKGKDVELRCDPISGHTALYWYRQSLGQGLEFLIYFQGNSAPDKSGLPSDRFSAERTGGSVSTLTIQRTQQEDSAVYLCASSLAMGRLAGDQETQYFGPGTRLLVL.

This rearrangement joins TRBV27 to TRBJ2-1; 10 bases align to TRBD2. Germline assignment: CDR1 MNHEY and CDR2 SMNVEV (reference sequence). V gave up 10 bases and J gave up 0 bases; unmatched junction bases: 6. The CDR3 spans 15 residues. The CDR3 region is CATASGRVSYNEQFF. The DNA of the CDR3 is TGTGCCACCGCAAGCGGGAGGGTCTCCTACAATGAGCAGTTCTTC.

This clonotype was counted a few times. The chain uses TRBV29-1 and TRBJ2-3; D not certain. Germline CDR1 is SQVTM and CDR2 is ANQGSEA. The germline V and J ends were trimmed by 7 bases and 4 bases, with 15 bases remaining between them. The CDR3 is 13 residues long. The chain's CDR3 is CSEGPKPADTQYF. CDR3 DNA: TGCAGCGAGGGCCCGAAACCCGCAGATACGCAGTATTTT.

This clonotype was seen only a few times. The V and J genes are TRBV6-2 or TRBV6-3 and TRBJ2-1; D could derive from TRBD1 or TRBD2 (5 bases each). CDR3 length equals 15 residues. Germline V gene lookup returns CDR1 MNHEY and CDR2 SVGEGT. The V end lost 6 bases, the J end lost 0 bases, and 12 bases lay between the germline ends. The CDR3 reads CASRSTGPSYNEQFF. In DNA, the CDR3 is TGTGCCAGCAGAAGTACGGGACCCTCCTACAATGAGCAGTTCTTC.

This clonotype was seen repeatedly, ten times or more. The V call is TRBV6-1, the J call TRBJ2-7, with D perhaps matching TRBD1 or TRBD2 (6 bases each). The CDR3 has 15 amino acids. Deletions cut 6 bases from V and 2 bases from J, with 17 bases between. Per the germline V gene, CDR1 is MNHNS and CDR2 is SASEGT. The CDR3 DNA reads as TGTGCCAGCAGACCGTTCGGGGGCGGAACCTACGAGCAGTACTTC. The encoded protein is CASRPFGGGTYEQYF.

This clonotype came up many times. The rearrangement uses TRBV7-2 and TRBJ2-7, with 8 nucleotides matching TRBD2. There are 14 residues in the CDR3. The ends lost 5 bases at V and 7 bases at J; junction bases unmatched: 10. Germline CDR1 and CDR2: SGHTA and FQGNSA. The CDR3 DNA is TGTGCCAGCAGCGACCATAGCGGGATGGGGGAGCAGTACTTC. It is translated as CASSDHSGMGEQYF.

The sample holds many counts of this clonotype. The rearrangement uses TRBV7-2 and TRBJ2-7; 10 nucleotides match TRBD2. Per the germline V gene, CDR1 is SGHTA and CDR2 is FQGNSA. The CDR3 is 16 amino acids. V lost 0 bases to trimming and J lost 2 bases; unmatched junction nucleotides: 4. The CDR3 sequence: CASSLAPAGGPYEQYF. The CDR3 nucleotides read TGTGCCAGCAGCTTAGCCCCAGCGGGAGGGCCCTACGAGCAGTACTTC.